This TCR beta chain comes out of a study of cytomegalovirus exposure and HLA in healthy donors. About this clone: Its target is not known.

The PCR used 60 Vbeta and 13 Jbeta primers. Original data processing: In a later analysis, approximately 80 million unique TCR beta chains included roughly 11 million shared by two or more donors. The method was immunoSEQ multiplex PCR; TCRdb's version includes in-frame clones alone and lacks a portion of them. D and trimming were read from the DNA, whereas the V and J calls and clone size are those reported in that table. Found here are 150,000 to 200,000 clones, roughly four fifths of them singletons; the top ten hold about 1.6%. There are 16 residues in the CDR3. The germline gives CDR1 SGHVS, CDR2 FNYEAQ. V was shortened by 0 bases and J by 5 bases, with 16 bases between the two germline ends. Regarding the study as a whole: The study had only CMV serostatus as immune exposure information. Excluded were some V segments that proved indistinguishable, including TRBV6-2 and TRBV6-3. In a later analysis, HLA-associated TCR beta chains were more clonally expanded than equally common others.

The clonotype comes from a man aged 50 to 59 in good health and CMV-seronegative. The source material was PBMCs. J is TRBJ2-5 and V is TRBV7-6, with D maybe TRBD1 (5 bases). The CDR3 nucleotides read TGTGCCAGCAGCTTAGCGTGGCAGGGCCGGCGGGAGACCCAGTACTTC. Translating it yields CASSLAWQGRRETQYF.